This T cell receptor beta chain is from a study of blood T cells in healthy people across ages. Trimming took 1 base from V and 0 from J, leaving 13 bases between them. The germline gives CDR1 SEHNR, CDR2 FQNEAQ (reference sequence). The length of the CDR3 is 17 residues. Each donor's blood draw was roughly 9.5 milliliters of peripheral blood. It was with a sample-barcoded 5' primer and a J-beta primer mix that a second PCR of about 6 to 12 cycles was run. Each CDR3 protein gets one entry after TCRdb re-called the 5' RACE reads with MiXCR. The sample holds approximately 960,000 distinct CDR3 sequences, 25% to 35% seen once. These data also formed part of another study, on T cells of mothers and their children.

Sequencing used blood. This clonotype was obtained from a woman in her forties in good health. The genes are TRBV7-9 and TRBJ2-1, with D perhaps assigned TRBD1 or TRBD2 (5 bases each). The CDR3 sequence is CASSLVGDSSSYNEQFF. CDR3 coding DNA: TGTGCCAGCAGCTTAGTGGGAGACAGCAGCTCCTACAATGAGCAGTTCTTC.